This TCR beta chain stems from a study of cytomegalovirus exposure and HLA in healthy donors. Use of 60 Vbeta and 13 Jbeta primers characterized the PCR. The assay was immunoSEQ multiplex PCR, and TCRdb's table has in-frame clones only and misses some. The sample carries under 200,000 clones, roughly two thirds recorded once. Findings and caveats of the study: Trimming of TCR beta V- and J-genes showed a link, identified in a later analysis, to a missense DCLRE1C variant. The Asian-associated ancestry cluster reportedly had fewer N-insertions than the 666-donor mean in a later analysis. About 87% or about 30% of the time was how often most TCR beta V segments were productive, according to an earlier analysis.

This clone occurred a few times. Its antigen is not known. This CDR3 region has 15 residues. Losses at the gene ends were 5 bases for V and 2 bases for J; bases not matched to a gene: 6. Germline V gives CDR1 MNHNS, CDR2 SASEGT. Source material: PBMCs. The receptor was derived from a woman aged 18-29 years in good health and CMV-seropositive. This rearrangement joins TRBV6-1 to TRBJ2-7; TRBD1 agrees at 10 bases. CDR3 DNA sequence: TGTGCCAGCAGTCCCGGACAGGGGGGCGCCTACGAGCAGTACTTC. Translating gives CASSPGQGGAYEQYF.